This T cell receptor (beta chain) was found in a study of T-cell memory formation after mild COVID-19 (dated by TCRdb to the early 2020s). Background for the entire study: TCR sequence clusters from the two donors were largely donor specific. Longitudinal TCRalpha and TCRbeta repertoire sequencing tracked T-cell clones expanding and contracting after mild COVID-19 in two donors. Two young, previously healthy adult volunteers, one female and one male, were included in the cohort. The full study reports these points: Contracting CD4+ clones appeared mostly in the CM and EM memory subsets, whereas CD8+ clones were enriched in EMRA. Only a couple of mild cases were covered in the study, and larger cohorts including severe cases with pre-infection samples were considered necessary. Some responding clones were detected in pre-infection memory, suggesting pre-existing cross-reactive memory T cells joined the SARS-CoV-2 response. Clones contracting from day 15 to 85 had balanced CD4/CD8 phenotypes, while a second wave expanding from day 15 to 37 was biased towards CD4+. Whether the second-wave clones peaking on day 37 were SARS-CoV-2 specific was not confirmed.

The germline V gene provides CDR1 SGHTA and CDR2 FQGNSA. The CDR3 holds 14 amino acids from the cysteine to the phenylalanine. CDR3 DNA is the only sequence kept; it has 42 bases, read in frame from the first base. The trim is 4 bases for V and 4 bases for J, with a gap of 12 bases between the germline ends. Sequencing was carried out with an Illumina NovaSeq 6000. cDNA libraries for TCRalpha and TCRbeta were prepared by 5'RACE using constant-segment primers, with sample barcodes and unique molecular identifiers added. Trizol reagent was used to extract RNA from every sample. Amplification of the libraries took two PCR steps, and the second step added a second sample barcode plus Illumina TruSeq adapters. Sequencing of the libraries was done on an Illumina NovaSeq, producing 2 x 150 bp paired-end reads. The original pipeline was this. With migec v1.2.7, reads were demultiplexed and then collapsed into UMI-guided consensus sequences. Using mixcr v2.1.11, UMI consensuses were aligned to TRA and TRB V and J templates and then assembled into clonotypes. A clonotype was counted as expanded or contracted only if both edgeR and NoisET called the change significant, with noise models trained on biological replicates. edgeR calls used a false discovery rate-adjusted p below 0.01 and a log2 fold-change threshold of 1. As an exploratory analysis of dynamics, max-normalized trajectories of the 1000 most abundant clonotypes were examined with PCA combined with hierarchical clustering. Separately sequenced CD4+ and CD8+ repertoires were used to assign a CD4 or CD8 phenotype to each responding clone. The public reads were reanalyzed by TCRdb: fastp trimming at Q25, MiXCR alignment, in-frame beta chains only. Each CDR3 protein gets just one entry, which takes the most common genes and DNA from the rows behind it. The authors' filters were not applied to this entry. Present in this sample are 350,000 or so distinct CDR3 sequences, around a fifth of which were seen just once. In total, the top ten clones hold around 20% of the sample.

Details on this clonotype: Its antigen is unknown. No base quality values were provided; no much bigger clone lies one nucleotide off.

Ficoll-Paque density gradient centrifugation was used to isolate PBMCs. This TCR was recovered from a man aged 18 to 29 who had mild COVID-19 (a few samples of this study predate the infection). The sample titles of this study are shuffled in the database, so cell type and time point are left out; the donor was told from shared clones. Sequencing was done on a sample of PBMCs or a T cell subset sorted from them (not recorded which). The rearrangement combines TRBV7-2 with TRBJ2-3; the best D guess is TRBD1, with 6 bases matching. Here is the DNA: TGTGCCAGCAGCTCACAGGGTGCGGCAGATACGCAGTATTTT. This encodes CASSSQGAADTQYF.